This T cell receptor (beta chain) was obtained from a study of T cells in Graves' hyperthyroidism and ophthalmopathy. Using RNA transcripts as the source, TCR beta CDR3 regions were amplified. The HTBI primer set was used in a first-round RT-PCR of the TCR CDR3. TCRdb fed the multiplex PCR reads into MiXCR, producing one record per CDR3 protein. The sample yields hundreds of thousands of distinct CDR3 sequences, 15% to 20% seen once. From germline, CDR1 is MNHNS and CDR2 SASEGT. Trimming shortened V by 6 bases and J by 2 bases, and 7 bases separated the two germline ends. The CDR3 is 12 residues long. Subjects with ophthalmopathy showed a Clinical Activity Score no lower than 3, a NOSPECS grade no lower than 4, and a duration shorter than 3 months. Orbital computed tomography, thyroid ultrasound, serum thyroxine and TRAb, and clinical symptoms together informed the diagnoses. Study results and caveats: Blood shared most expanded thyroid clonotypes above 0.001.

This clonotype was observed many times. Its antigen remains unknown. The chain uses TRBV6-1 and TRBJ2-5, with TRBD1 as a possible D gene (5 bases). The receptor was derived from a man aged 35 to 55 with Graves' ophthalmopathy. Sequenced: blood. DNA for the CDR3: TGTGCCAGCAGAACAGGACAAGAGACCCAGTACTTC. This codes for CASRTGQETQYF.